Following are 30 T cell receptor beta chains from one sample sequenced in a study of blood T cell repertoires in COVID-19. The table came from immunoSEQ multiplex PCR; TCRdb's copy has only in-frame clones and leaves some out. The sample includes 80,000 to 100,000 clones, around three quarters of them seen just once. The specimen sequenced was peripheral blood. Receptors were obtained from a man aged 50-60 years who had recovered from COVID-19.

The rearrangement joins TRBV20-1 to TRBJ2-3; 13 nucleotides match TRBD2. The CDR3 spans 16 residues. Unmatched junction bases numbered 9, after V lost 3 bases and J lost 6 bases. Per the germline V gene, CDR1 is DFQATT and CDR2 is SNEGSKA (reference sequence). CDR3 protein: CSASGRLAGGPDTQYF. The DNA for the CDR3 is TGCAGTGCTAGTGGCCGACTAGCGGGGGGCCCCGATACGCAGTATTTT.

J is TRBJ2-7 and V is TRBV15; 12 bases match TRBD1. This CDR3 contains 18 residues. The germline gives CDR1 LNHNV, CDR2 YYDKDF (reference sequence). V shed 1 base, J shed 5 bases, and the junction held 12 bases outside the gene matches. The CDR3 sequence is CATSRARAGTGGLDEQYF. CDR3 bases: TGTGCCACCAGCAGAGCTCGGGCCGGGACAGGGGGCTTGGACGAGCAGTACTTC.

DNA of the CDR3: TGTGCCAGCAGCGTGAGCGGGAGTTGGGACAATGAGCAGTTCTTC. This gives the protein CASSVSGSWDNEQFF. The chain links TRBV7-3 to TRBJ2-1; 8 nucleotides line up with TRBD2. V shed 5 bases, J shed 5 bases, and the junction held 8 bases outside the gene matches. Germline V gene sequence: CDR1 SGHTA, CDR2 FQGTGA. This CDR3 is built from 15 residues. Drawing the rest from reference TRBV7-3 and TRBJ2-1, the complete variable domain is GAGVSQTPSNKVTEKGKYVELRCDPISGHTALYWYRQSLGQGPEFLIYFQGTGAADDSGLPNDRFFAVRPEGSVSTLKIQRTERGDSAVYLCASSVSGSWDNEQFFGPGTRLTVL.

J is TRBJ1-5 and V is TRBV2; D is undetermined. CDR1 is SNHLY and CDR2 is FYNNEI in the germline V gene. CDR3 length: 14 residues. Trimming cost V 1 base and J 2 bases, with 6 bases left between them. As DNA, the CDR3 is TGTGCCAGCAGTGAAGGTGAGGGCAATCAGCCCCAGCATTTT. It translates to CASSEGEGNQPQHF.

CDR3 protein: CSASSTGAYEQYF. The CDR3 bases are TGCAGTGCTAGTAGTACAGGGGCCTACGAGCAGTACTTC. This chain connects TRBV20-1 to TRBJ2-7, with 7 bases that match TRBD1. Germline CDR1 reads DFQATT; CDR2 reads SNEGSKA (reference sequence). The CDR3 runs 13 residues. Unmatched junction bases numbered 4, after V lost 3 bases and J lost 2 bases.

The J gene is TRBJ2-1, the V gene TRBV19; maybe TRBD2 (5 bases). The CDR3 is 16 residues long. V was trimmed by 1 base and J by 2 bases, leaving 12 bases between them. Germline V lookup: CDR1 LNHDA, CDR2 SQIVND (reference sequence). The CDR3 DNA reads TGTGCCAGTAGTATAGGAGGGCTAGGAACCTACAATGAGCAGTTCTTC. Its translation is CASSIGGLGTYNEQFF. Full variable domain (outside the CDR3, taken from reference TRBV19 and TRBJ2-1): DGGITQSPKYLFRKEGQNVTLSCEQNLNHDAMYWYRQDPGQGLRLIYYSQIVNDFQKGDIAEGYSVSREKKESFPLTVTSAQKNPTAFYLCASSIGGLGTYNEQFFGPGTRLTVL.

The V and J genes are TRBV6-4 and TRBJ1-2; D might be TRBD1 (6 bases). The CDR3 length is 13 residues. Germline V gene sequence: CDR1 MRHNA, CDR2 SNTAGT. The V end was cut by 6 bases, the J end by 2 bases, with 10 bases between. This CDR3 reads CASSAQGNYGYTF. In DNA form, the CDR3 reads TGTGCCAGCAGCGCCCAGGGGAACTATGGCTACACCTTC.

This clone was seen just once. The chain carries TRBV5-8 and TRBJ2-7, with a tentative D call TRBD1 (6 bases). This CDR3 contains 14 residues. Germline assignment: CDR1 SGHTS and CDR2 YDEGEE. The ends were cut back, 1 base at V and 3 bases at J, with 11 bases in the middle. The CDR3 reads CASSLTGIGYEQYF. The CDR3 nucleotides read TGTGCCAGCAGCTTGACAGGGATTGGCTACGAGCAGTACTTC.

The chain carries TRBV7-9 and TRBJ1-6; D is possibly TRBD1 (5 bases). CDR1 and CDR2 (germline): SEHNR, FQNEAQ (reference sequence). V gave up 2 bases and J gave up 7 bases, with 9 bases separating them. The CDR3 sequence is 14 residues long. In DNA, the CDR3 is TGTGCCAGCAGCTTATCAGGGTCCAATTCACCCCTCCACTTT. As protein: CASSLSGSNSPLHF. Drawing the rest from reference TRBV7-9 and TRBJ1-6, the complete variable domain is DTGVSQNPRHKITKRGQNVTFRCDPISEHNRLYWYRQTLGQGPEFLTYFQNEAQLEKSRLLSDRFSAERPKGSFSTLEIQRTEQGDSAMYLCASSLSGSNSPLHFGNGTRLTVT.

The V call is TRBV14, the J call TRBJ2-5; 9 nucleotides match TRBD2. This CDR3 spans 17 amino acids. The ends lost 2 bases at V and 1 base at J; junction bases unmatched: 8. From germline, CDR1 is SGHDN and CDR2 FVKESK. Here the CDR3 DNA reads TGTGCCAGCAGCCAACGGCCGGGACTAGCCTTCCAAGAGACCCAGTACTTC. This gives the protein CASSQRPGLAFQETQYF.

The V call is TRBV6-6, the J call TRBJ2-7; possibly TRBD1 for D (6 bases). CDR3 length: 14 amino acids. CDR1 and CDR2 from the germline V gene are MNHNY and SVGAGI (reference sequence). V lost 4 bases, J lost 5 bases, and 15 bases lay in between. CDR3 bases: TGTGCCAGCAGTTCTAAGGCAGGGGCGAACGAGCAGTACTTC. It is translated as CASSSKAGANEQYF.

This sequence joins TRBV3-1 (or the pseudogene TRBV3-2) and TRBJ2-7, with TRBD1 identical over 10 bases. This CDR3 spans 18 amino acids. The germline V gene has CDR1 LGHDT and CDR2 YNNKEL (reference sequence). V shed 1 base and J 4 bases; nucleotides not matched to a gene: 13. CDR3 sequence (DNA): TGTGCCAGCAGCCAAGTCCCGGGACAGGGGCCCGACCCTTACGAGCAGTACTTC. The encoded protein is CASSQVPGQGPDPYEQYF.

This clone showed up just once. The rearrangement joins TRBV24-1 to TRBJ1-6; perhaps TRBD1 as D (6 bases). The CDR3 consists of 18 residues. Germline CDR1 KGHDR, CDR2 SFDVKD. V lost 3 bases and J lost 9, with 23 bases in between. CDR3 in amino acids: CATSDDRDQLRGGSPLHF. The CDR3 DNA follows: TGTGCCACCAGTGATGACCGGGACCAACTCAGAGGGGGTTCACCCCTCCACTTT.

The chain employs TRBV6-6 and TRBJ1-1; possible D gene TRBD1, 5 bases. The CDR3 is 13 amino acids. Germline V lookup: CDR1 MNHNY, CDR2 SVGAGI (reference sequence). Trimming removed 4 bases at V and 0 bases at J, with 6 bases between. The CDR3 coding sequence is TGTGCCAGCAGTTGGACACTGAACACTGAAGCTTTCTTT. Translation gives CASSWTLNTEAFF.

The CDR3 coding sequence is TGTGCCATCAGTGAGTTGAGTGGGGGGGTCCAGGAGACCCAGTACTTC. The encoded protein is CAISELSGGVQETQYF. This chain uses TRBV10-3 with TRBJ2-5, with 7 bases matching TRBD2. Germline CDR1 and CDR2: ENHRY and SYGVKD. The CDR3 sequence is 16 residues long. Unmatched junction bases numbered 10, after V lost 1 base and J lost 5 bases.

CDR3 sequence (DNA): TGTGCCAGCTCACCAATTACAGCGAACACTGAAGCTTTCTTT. This encodes CASSPITANTEAFF. This chain joins TRBV18 and TRBJ1-1; no definite D call. The CDR3 runs 14 residues. Trimming stripped 2 bases from V and 1 base from J, with 8 bases between. The V gene's germline CDR1 is KGHSH and CDR2 LQKENI.

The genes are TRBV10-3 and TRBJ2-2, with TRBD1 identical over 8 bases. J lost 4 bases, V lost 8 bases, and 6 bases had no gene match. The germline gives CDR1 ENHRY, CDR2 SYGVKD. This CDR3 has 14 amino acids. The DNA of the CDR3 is TGTGCCATCGCCCGGGACAGGTCCACCGGGGAGCTGTTTTTT. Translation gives CAIARDRSTGELFF.

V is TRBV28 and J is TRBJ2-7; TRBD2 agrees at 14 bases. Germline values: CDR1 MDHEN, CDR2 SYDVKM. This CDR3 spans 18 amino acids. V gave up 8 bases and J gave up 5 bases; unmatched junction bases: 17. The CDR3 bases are TGTGCCAGCGAAACCCCGGCCGGAGGGACTAGCGGGAGCCACGAGCAGTACTTC. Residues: CASETPAGGTSGSHEQYF.

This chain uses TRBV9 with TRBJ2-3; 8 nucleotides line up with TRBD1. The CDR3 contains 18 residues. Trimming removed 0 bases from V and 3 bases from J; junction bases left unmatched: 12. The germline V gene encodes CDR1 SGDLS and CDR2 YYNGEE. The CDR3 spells CASSVEGGQGLSTDTQYF. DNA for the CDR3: TGTGCCAGCAGCGTAGAAGGAGGACAGGGTCTTTCAACAGATACGCAGTATTTT.

CDR3 in amino acids: CASSPPGQGIHGYTF. The CDR3 nucleotides are TGTGCCAGCAGTCCTCCGGGACAGGGGATACATGGCTACACCTTC. The chain employs TRBV6-6 and TRBJ1-2, with 10 bases fitting TRBD1. The CDR3 spans 15 residues. After removal of 5 bases from V and 6 bases from J, the junction contained 9 bases not matched to a gene. Germline CDR1 and CDR2: MNHNY and SVGAGI (reference sequence).

CDR3 coding DNA: TGTGCCAGCAGCTTGGACAGGAACACCGGGGAGCTGTTTTTT. Its translation is CASSLDRNTGELFF. The V call is TRBV7-3, the J call TRBJ2-2; D may be TRBD1 (6 bases). The CDR3 consists of 14 residues. Looked up from germline, CDR1 is SGHTA and CDR2 is FQGTGA. V was shortened by 3 bases and J by 1 base, with 6 bases between the two germline ends.

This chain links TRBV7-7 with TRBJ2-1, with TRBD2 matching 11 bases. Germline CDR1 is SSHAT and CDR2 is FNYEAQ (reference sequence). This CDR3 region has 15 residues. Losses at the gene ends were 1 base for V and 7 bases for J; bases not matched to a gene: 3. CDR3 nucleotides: TGTGCCAGCAGCTTAGGGACTAGCGGGTCAAATGAGCAGTTCTTC. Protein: CASSLGTSGSNEQFF.

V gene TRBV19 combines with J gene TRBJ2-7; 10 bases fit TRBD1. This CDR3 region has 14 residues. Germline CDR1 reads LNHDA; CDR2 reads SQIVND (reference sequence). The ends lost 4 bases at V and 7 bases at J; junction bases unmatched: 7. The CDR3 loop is CASSTGQGWGEQYF. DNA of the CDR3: TGTGCCAGTAGTACGGGACAGGGGTGGGGAGAGCAGTACTTC.

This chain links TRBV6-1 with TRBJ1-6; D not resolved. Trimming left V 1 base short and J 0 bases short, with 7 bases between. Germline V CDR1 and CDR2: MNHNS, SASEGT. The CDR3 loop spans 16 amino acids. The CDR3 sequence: CASSEGRSSYNSPLHF. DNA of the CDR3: TGTGCCAGCAGTGAAGGGAGGAGCTCCTATAATTCACCCCTCCACTTT.

For the CDR3, the DNA is TGCGCCAGCCTTAGCGGGGGTAACAATGAGCAGTTCTTC. Its translation is CASLSGGNNEQFF. This chain links TRBV10-1 with TRBJ2-1, with 9 nucleotides matching TRBD2. The germline V gene has CDR1 WNHNN and CDR2 SYGVQD (reference sequence). The ends lost 8 bases at V and 5 bases at J; junction bases unmatched: 4. The CDR3 has 13 amino acids.

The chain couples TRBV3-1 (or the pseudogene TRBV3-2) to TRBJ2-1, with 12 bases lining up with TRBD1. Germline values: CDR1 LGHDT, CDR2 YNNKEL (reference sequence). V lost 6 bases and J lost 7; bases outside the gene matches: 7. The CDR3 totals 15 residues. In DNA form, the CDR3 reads TGTGCCAGCAGGAGGGGACAGGGGGCGCGGAATGAGCAGTTCTTC. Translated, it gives CASRRGQGARNEQFF.

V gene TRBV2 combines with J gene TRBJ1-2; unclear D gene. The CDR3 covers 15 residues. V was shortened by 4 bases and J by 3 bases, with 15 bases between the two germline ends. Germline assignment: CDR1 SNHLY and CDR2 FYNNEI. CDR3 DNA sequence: TGTGCCAGCAGTGCTAGCGCTAACTCTGACTATGGCTACACCTTC. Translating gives CASSASANSDYGYTF.

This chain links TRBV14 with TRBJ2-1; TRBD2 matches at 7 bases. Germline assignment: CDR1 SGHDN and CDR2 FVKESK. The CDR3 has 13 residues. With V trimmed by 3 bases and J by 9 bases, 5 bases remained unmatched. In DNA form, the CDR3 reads TGTGCCAGCAGCCAGCGGGAGTTAAGTGAGCAGTTCTTC. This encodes CASSQRELSEQFF.

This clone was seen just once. Written as DNA, the CDR3 is TGTGCCAGCAGAACAGGGGGCGGCACTGAAGCTTTCTTT. Its translation: CASRTGGGTEAFF. The rearrangement links TRBV27 to TRBJ1-1; 9 bases are a match to TRBD1. Trimming cost V 6 bases and J 4 bases; bases outside gene matches: 3. Germline assignment: CDR1 MNHEY and CDR2 SMNVEV (reference sequence). The CDR3 is 13 amino acids.

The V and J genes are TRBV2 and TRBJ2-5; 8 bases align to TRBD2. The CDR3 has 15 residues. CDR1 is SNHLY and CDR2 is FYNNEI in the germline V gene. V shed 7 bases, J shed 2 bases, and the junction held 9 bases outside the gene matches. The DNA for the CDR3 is TGTGCCAGCATCCTTCGGGGGACTAGACAAGAGACCCAGTACTTC. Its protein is CASILRGTRQETQYF.